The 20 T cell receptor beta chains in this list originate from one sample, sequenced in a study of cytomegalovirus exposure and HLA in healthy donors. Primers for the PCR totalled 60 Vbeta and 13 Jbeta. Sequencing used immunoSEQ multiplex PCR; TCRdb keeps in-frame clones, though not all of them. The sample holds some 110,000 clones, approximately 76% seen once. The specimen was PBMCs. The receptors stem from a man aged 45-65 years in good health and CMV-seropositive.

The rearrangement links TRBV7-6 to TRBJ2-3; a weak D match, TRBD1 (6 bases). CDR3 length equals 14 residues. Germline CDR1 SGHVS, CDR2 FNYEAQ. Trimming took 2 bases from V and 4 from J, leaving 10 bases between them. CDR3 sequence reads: CASSLRGRADTQYF. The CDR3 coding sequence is TGTGCCAGCAGCTTAAGGGGGAGAGCAGATACGCAGTATTTT.

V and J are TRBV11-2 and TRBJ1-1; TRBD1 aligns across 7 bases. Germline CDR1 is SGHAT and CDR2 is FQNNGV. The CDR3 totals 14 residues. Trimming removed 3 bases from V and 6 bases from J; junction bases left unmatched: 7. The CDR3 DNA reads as TGTGCCAGCAGCTTGCTCGGGACAGCCCCTGAAGCTTTCTTT. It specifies CASSLLGTAPEAFF.

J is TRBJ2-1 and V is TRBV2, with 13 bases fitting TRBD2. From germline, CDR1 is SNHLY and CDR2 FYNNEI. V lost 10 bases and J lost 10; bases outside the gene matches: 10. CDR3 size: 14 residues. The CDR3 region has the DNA TGTGCCACCACAGGACTAGCGGGAGTTAAGGAGCAGTTCTTC. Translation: CATTGLAGVKEQFF.

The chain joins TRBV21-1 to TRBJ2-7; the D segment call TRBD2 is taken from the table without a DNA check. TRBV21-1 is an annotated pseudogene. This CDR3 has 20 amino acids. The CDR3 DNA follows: TGTGCCAGCAGCAAATCGGACTTGGGTATTAGCGGCTTTAGCTCCTACGAGCAGTACTTC. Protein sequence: CASSKSDLGISGFSSYEQYF.

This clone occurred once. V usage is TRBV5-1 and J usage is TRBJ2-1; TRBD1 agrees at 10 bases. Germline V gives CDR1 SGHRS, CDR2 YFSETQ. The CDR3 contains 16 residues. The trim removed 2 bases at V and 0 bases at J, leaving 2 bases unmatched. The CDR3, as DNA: TGCGCCAGCAGCTTAGGACAGGGGGTCTCCTACAATGAGCAGTTCTTC. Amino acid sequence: CASSLGQGVSYNEQFF.

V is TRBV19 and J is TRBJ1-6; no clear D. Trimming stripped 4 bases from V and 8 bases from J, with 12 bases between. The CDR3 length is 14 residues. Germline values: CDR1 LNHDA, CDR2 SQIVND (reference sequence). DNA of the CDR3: TGTGCCAGTAGTAAAACAGTTAAAGATTCACCCCTCCACTTT. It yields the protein CASSKTVKDSPLHF.

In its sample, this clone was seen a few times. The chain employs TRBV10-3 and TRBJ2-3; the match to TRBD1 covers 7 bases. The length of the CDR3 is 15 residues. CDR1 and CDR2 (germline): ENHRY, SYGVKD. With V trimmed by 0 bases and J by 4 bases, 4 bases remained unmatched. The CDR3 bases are TGTGCCATCAGTGAGTCTCACAGGGGAGCAGATACGCAGTATTTT. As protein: CAISESHRGADTQYF.

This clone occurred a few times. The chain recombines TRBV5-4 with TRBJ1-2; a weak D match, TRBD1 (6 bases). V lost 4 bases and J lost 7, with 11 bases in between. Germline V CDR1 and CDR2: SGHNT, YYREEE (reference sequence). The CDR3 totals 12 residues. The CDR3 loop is CASSTNRVGYTF. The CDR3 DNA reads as TGTGCCAGCAGCACAAACAGGGTTGGCTACACCTTC.

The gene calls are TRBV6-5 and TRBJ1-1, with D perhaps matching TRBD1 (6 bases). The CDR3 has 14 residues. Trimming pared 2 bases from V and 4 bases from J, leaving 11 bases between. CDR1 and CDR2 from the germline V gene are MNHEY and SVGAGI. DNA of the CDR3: TGTGCCAGCAGTTACGGGACATCCCTCACTGAAGCTTTCTTT. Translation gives CASSYGTSLTEAFF.

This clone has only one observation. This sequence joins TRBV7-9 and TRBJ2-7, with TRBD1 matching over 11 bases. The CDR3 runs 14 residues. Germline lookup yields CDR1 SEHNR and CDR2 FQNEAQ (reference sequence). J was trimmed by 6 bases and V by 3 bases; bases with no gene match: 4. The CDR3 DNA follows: TGTGCCAGCAGCTTCCCGGACAGGGGGCCCGAGCAGTACTTC. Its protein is CASSFPDRGPEQYF.

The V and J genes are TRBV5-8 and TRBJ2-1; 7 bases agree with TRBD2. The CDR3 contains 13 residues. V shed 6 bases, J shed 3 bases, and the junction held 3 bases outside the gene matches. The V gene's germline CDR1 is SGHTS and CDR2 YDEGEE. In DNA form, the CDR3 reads TGTGCCAGCACGGGGGGTCTCTACAATGAGCAGTTCTTC. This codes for CASTGGLYNEQFF.

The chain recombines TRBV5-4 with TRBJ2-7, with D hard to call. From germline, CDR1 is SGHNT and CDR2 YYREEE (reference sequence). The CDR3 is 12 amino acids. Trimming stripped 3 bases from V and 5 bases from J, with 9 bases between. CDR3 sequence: CASSSIENEQYF. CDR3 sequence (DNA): TGTGCCAGCAGCTCGATCGAGAACGAGCAGTACTTC.

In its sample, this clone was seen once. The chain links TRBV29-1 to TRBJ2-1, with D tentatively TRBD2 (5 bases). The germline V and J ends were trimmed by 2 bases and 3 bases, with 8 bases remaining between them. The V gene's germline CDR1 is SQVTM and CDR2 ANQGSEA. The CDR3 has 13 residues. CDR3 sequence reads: CSVESSRYNEQFF. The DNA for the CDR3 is TGCAGCGTTGAATCTAGCCGCTACAATGAGCAGTTCTTC.

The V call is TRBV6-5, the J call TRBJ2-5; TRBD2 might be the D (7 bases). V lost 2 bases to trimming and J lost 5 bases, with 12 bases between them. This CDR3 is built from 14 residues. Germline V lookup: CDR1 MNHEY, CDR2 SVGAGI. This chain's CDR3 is CASSYPGGGETQYF. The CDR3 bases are TGTGCCAGCAGTTACCCGGGGGGCGGGGAGACCCAGTACTTC.

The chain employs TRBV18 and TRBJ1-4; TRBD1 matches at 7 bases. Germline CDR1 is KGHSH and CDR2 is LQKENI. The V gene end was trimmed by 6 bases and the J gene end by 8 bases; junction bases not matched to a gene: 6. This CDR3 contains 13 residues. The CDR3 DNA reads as TGTGCCAGCTCGTACAGGGGCGGAGAAAAACTGTTTTTT. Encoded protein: CASSYRGGEKLFF.

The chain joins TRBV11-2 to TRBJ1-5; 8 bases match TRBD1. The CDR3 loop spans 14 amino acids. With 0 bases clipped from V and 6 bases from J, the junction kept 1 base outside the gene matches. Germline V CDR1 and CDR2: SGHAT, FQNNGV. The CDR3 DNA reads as TGTGCCAGCAGCTTAGAGGACAGGGTTCAGCCCCAGCATTTT. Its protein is CASSLEDRVQPQHF.

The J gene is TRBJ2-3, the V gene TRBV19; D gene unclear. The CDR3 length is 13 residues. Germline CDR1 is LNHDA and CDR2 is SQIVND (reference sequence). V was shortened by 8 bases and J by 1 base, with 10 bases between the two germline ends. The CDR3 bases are TGTGCCAGTCGGCTAGAGGGCACAGATACGCAGTATTTT. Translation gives CASRLEGTDTQYF.

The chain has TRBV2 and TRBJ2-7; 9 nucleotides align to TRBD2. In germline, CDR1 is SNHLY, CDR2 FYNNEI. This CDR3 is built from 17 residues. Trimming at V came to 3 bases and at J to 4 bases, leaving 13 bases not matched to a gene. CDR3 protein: CASSEGGLAGNLYEQYF. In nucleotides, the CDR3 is TGTGCCAGCAGTGAGGGGGGTCTAGCGGGAAACCTTTACGAGCAGTACTTC.

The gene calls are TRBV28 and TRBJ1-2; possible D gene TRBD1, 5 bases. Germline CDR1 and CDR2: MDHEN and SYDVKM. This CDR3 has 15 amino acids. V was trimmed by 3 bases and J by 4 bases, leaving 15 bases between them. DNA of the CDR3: TGTGCCAGCAGTTTCGGGGGTTTATTAACCTATGGCTACACCTTC. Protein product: CASSFGGLLTYGYTF.

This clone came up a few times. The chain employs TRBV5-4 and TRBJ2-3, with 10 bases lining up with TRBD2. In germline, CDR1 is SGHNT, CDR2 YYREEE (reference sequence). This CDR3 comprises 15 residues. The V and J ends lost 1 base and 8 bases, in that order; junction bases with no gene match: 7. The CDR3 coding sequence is TGTGCCAGCAGCTTGACGGCTAGCGGGAGAGGTACGCAGTATTTT. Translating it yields CASSLTASGRGTQYF.